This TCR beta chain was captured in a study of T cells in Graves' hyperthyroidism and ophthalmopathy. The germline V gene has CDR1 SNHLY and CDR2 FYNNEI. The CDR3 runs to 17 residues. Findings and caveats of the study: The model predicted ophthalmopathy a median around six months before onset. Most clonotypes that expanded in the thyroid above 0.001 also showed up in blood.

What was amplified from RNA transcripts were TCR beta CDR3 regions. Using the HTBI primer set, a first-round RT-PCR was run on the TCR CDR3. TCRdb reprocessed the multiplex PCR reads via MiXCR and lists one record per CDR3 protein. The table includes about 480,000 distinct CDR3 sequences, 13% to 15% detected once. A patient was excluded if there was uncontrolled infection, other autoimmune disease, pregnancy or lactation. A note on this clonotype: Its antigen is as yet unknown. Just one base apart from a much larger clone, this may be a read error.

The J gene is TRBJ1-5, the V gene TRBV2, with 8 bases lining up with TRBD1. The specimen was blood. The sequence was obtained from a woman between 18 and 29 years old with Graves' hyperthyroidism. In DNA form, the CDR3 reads TGTGCCAGCAGTCCTGATCCGGGACAGGCTAGCAATCAGCCCCGGCATTTT. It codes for CASSPDPGQASNQPRHF.